These 18 T cell receptor beta chains were all obtained from the same sample, sequenced in a study of T-cell reconstitution after alpha-beta-depleted transplantation in children. Unique molecular identifiers were built into the TCRbeta library. TCRdb ran MiXCR on the PCR reads and lists one entry per CDR3 protein. The table has 380,000 or so distinct CDR3 sequences, 10% to 15% seen once. The starting material was PBMCs, obtained from the stem cell graft. The source of these receptors is a human donor who donated a stem cell graft to a child with Fanconi anemia.

A few counts support this clonotype. This rearrangement joins TRBV12-3 or TRBV12-4 to TRBJ1-2; 8 nucleotides align to TRBD1. Trimming took 6 bases from V and 0 from J; bases not matched to a gene: 9. The CDR3 spans 16 residues. Written as DNA, the CDR3 is TGTGCCAGCAGCTTGGGGACAGGACTAGCTAACTATGGCTACACCTTC. Encoded protein: CASSLGTGLANYGYTF.

There are many counts of this clonotype. The chain has TRBV5-1 and TRBJ2-5; TRBD1 agrees at 9 bases. V lost 9 bases, J lost 5 bases, and 14 bases stayed unmatched. Germline V lookup: CDR1 SGHRS, CDR2 YFSETQ. The CDR3 runs to 15 residues. The CDR3 here is CANRRTGGSGETQYF. CDR3 in DNA: TGCGCCAACAGGAGAACAGGGGGCTCGGGGGAGACCCAGTACTTC.

The chain combines TRBV6-2 or TRBV6-3 with TRBJ2-1, with 10 bases aligning to TRBD2. This CDR3 is built from 19 residues. Losses at the gene ends were 3 bases for V and 1 base for J; bases not matched to a gene: 12. Germline CDR1 is MNHEY and CDR2 is SVGEGT. In DNA form, the CDR3 reads TGTGCCAGCAGTTATTTTTCAGCGGGGGGGTTGTCATCCTACAATGAGCAGTTCTTC. It codes for CASSYFSAGGLSSYNEQFF.

The chain employs TRBV6-1 and TRBJ2-2, with D tentatively TRBD1 (5 bases). The CDR3 extends over 13 amino acids. The V gene's germline CDR1 is MNHNS and CDR2 SASEGT. V was pared by 6 bases and J by 5 bases, with 10 bases between. Here the CDR3 reads CASSRDVTGELFF. In nucleotides, the CDR3 is TGTGCCAGCAGCAGGGATGTGACCGGGGAGCTGTTTTTT.

This clonotype was recorded at least ten times. V and J are TRBV5-1 and TRBJ2-1, with 9 bases fitting TRBD1. The germline CDR1 and CDR2 sequences are SGHRS and YFSETQ. The CDR3 loop spans 14 amino acids. The ends lost 0 bases at V and 12 bases at J; junction bases unmatched: 7. CDR3 loop: CASSLAGQGLRQFF. The CDR3 nucleotides read TGCGCCAGCAGCTTGGCGGGACAGGGTTTGAGGCAGTTCTTC.

The chain uses TRBV12-3 or TRBV12-4 and TRBJ1-2; 7 bases fit TRBD1. The CDR3 loop spans 14 amino acids. The ends lost 3 bases at V and 5 bases at J; junction bases unmatched: 6. CDR3 amino acids: CASSFVPGQYGYTF. The CDR3 nucleotides are TGTGCCAGCAGTTTTGTGCCGGGACAGTATGGCTACACCTTC.

At least ten counts were recorded for this clonotype. The rearrangement uses TRBV5-1 and TRBJ2-3; D not resolved. The CDR3 extends over 12 amino acids. V lost 2 bases, J lost 3 bases, and 4 bases lay in between. Germline CDR1 and CDR2: SGHRS and YFSETQ. The CDR3 bases are TGCGCCAGCAGCTTAAAAACAGATACGCAGTATTTT. The encoded protein is CASSLKTDTQYF.

The chain uses TRBV24-1 and TRBJ2-7; a possible D gene is TRBD2 (7 bases). The CDR3 has 15 amino acids. Germline CDR1 KGHDR, CDR2 SFDVKD. Trimming took off 8 bases at V and 4 bases at J, with 20 bases between the two ends. The CDR3 spells CATNQTPGEGYEQYF. CDR3 sequence (DNA): TGTGCCACCAACCAAACGCCAGGGGAGGGTTACGAGCAGTACTTC.

This clonotype appeared a few times. The V call is TRBV12-3 or TRBV12-4, the J call TRBJ2-2, with 12 bases identical to TRBD1. The CDR3 is 16 residues long. The V segment lost 4 bases and the J segment 5 bases; nucleotides outside the gene matches: 5. The CDR3 protein is CASSSPGQGATGELFF. DNA for the CDR3: TGTGCCAGCAGTTCCCCGGGACAGGGGGCAACCGGGGAGCTGTTTTTT.

This clonotype was found a few times. The rearrangement uses TRBV4-2 and TRBJ2-3; TRBD2 matches 9 bases. Trimming removed 0 bases from V and 5 bases from J; junction bases left unmatched: 3. The CDR3 totals 15 residues. The germline gives CDR1 LGHNA, CDR2 YNFKEQ. The CDR3 loop is CASSQDSGGGDTQYF. CDR3 bases: TGTGCCAGCAGCCAAGATAGCGGGGGAGGAGATACGCAGTATTTT.

The gene calls are TRBV5-6 and TRBJ1-2; TRBD1 matches 7 bases. V was clipped by 2 bases and J by 1 base; unmatched bases: 5. The V gene's germline CDR1 is SGHDT and CDR2 YYEEEE. This CDR3 region has 15 residues. This CDR3 is CASSFVTGINYGYTF. In nucleotides, the CDR3 is TGTGCCAGCAGCTTTGTGACAGGGATTAACTATGGCTACACCTTC.

In this sample, this clonotype turned up many times. The chain joins TRBV7-2 to TRBJ2-3, with TRBD2 as a possible D gene (7 bases). The germline V gene encodes CDR1 SGHTA and CDR2 FQGNSA. The CDR3 contains 14 residues. V lost 8 bases and J 3 bases, leaving 15 bases between the germline ends. The CDR3, as DNA: TGTGCCAGCCGCCGCGGGGGCGGAACAGATACGCAGTATTTT. This codes for CASRRGGGTDTQYF.

This clonotype has just one count. The chain carries TRBV5-6 and TRBJ2-7; D is unresolved. Germline-derived CDR1 and CDR2 are SGHDT and YYEEEE. There are 14 residues in the CDR3. Trimming took off 4 bases at V and 0 bases at J, with 11 bases between the two ends. The CDR3 coding sequence is TGTGCCAGCAGCCCTGCGCTCAGCTCCTACGAGCAGTACTTC. Amino acid sequence: CASSPALSSYEQYF.

In this sample, this clonotype turned up many times. The genes are TRBV12-3 or TRBV12-4 and TRBJ1-1; D ambiguous. With 2 bases removed from V and 4 bases from J, the gap between germline ends came to 5 bases. The CDR3 is 12 residues long. The CDR3 DNA sequence: TGTGCCAGCAGTTTACAGAGCACTGAAGCTTTCTTT. Translation: CASSLQSTEAFF.

The chain joins TRBV12-3 or TRBV12-4 to TRBJ1-1, with D tentatively TRBD1 (6 bases). The CDR3 is 16 residues long. Deletions cut 2 bases from V and 1 base from J, with 14 bases between. DNA of the CDR3: TGTGCCAGCAGTTTACAGACAGGACTACGGAACACTGAAGCTTTCTTT. Amino acid sequence: CASSLQTGLRNTEAFF.

The V call is TRBV20-1, the J call TRBJ1-4; weak D call: TRBD1 (5 bases). The CDR3 covers 15 residues. Germline values: CDR1 DFQATT, CDR2 SNEGSKA (reference sequence). Trimming stripped 5 bases from V and 2 bases from J, with 15 bases between. Here the CDR3 DNA reads TGCAGTGCTCGGGGGGGGATGGGCACTAATGAAAAACTGTTTTTT. The encoded protein is CSARGGMGTNEKLFF.

The chain links TRBV12-3 or TRBV12-4 to TRBJ1-5; tentative D call: TRBD1 (5 bases). The CDR3 contains 15 residues. V was clipped by 6 bases and J by 0 bases, with 12 bases between them. CDR3 bases: TGTGCCAGCAGCCACGGGACGGATAGCAATCAGCCCCAGCATTTT. Encoded protein: CASSHGTDSNQPQHF.

V and J are TRBV3-1 and TRBJ1-1; D gene ambiguous. The CDR3 totals 15 residues. V was cut by 2 bases and J by 5 bases, with 15 bases left in between. The germline V gene encodes CDR1 LGHDT and CDR2 YNNKEL (reference sequence). The CDR3 DNA sequence: TGTGCCAGCAGCCAATCCGCCGAACGAGGGACTGAAGCTTTCTTT. It encodes CASSQSAERGTEAFF.